Each of the 3 T cell receptor beta chains below was sequenced from the same sample in a study of cytomegalovirus exposure and HLA in healthy donors. It was with 60 Vbeta and 13 Jbeta primers that the PCR ran. Profiled with immunoSEQ multiplex PCR; TCRdb holds only in-frame clones, not every one. The table includes over 200,000 clones, around 79% detected once. The sequenced material came from PBMCs. The receptors were sampled from a male donor in good health and CMV-seronegative.

The V gene is TRBV11-2, the J gene TRBJ2-5; D possibly corresponds to TRBD2 (6 bases). This CDR3 spans 14 amino acids. V was shortened by 1 base and J by 7 bases, with 13 bases between the two germline ends. CDR1 is SGHAT and CDR2 is FQNNGV in the germline V gene. CDR3 sequence: CASSLVLDGGTQYF. The CDR3 DNA reads TGTGCCAGCAGCTTAGTACTGGACGGGGGGACCCAGTACTTC.

This clone was detected once. The rearrangement uses TRBV5-1 and TRBJ1-1; D might be TRBD1 (6 bases). The V gene lost 0 bases and the J gene lost 0 bases, with 9 bases spanning the gap. There are 15 residues in the CDR3. Germline V CDR1 and CDR2: SGHRS, YFSETQ. Here the CDR3 reads CASSLEPGVNTEAFF. In DNA, the CDR3 is TGCGCCAGCAGCTTGGAGCCAGGGGTGAACACTGAAGCTTTCTTT. The full variable domain, with the rest looked up from reference TRBV5-1 and TRBJ1-1, is KAGVTQTPRYLIKTRGQQVTLSCSPISGHRSVSWYQQTPGQGLQFLFEYFSETQRNKGNFPGRFSGRQFSNSRSEMNVSTLELGDSALYLCASSLEPGVNTEAFFGQGTRLTVV.

The chain uses TRBV27 and TRBJ2-7, with 8 bases that match TRBD1. Trimming cost V 5 bases and J 0 bases; bases outside gene matches: 6. Germline V gene sequence: CDR1 MNHEY, CDR2 SMNVEV (reference sequence). This CDR3 has 15 residues. CDR3: CASSLRTGNSYEQYF. The CDR3 bases are TGTGCCAGCAGTCTCCGGACAGGGAACTCCTACGAGCAGTACTTC.